This T cell receptor beta chain was retrieved from a study of coeliac disease. In this sample, this clone turned up a few times. This CDR3 has 12 amino acids. Germline lookup yields CDR1 SGHVS and CDR2 FNYEAQ. The V end was cut by 2 bases, the J end by 8 bases, with 9 bases between. Sequenced by immunoSEQ multiplex PCR; TCRdb stores in-frame clones only, minus some. Of thousands of clones in the sample, around 50% were seen once. The sequence was obtained from a woman in her 70s with celiac disease. Sequences were obtained from intraepithelial lymphocytes from the gut. The chain is built from TRBV7-6 and TRBJ1-1; D is perhaps TRBD1 (6 bases). This chain's CDR3 is CASSLTTGEAFF. In DNA, the CDR3 is TGTGCCAGCAGCTTAACAACAGGGGAAGCTTTCTTT.